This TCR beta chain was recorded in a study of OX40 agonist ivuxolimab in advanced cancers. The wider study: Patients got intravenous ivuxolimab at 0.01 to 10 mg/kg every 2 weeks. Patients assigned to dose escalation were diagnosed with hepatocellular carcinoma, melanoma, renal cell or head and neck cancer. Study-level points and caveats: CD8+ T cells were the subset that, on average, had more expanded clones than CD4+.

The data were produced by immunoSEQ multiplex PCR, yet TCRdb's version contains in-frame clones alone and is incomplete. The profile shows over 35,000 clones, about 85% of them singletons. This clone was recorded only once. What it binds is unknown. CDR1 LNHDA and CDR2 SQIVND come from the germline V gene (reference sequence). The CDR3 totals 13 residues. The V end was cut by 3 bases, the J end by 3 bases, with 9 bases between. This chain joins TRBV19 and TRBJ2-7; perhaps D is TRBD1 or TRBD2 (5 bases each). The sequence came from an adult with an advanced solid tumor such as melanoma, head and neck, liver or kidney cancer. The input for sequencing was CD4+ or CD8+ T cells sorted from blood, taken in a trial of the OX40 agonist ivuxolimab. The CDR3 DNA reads TGTGCCAGTAGTATGGGGACCGTCTACGAGCAGTACTTC. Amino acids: CASSMGTVYEQYF.